A selection of T cell receptor beta chains follows, all from one sample in a study of tumor-infiltrating lymphocytes in oesophageal squamous cell carcinoma. TCRdb recomputed calls from the PCR reads with MiXCR, one row per CDR3 protein. The sample yields under 20,000 distinct CDR3 sequences, around 40% seen once. The material sequenced was blood. These receptors came from a male donor with esophageal squamous cell carcinoma. Both conserved end residues are part of each CDR3. The order of the fields is V gene, clone size, J gene, D gene, CDR3 protein, CDR3 DNA. D genes are given only for firm matches. Expanded clones get a size class; other rows say once, few or many, or leave the size out.

TRBV7-6	.	TRBJ2-5	TRBD1	CASSLTGGRGNEQYF	TGTGCTAGCAGCTTAACAGGGGGCCGGGGCAATGAGCAGTACTTC
TRBV20-1	.	TRBJ2-4	.	CSSRAGFNSPLHF	TGCAGTTCTAGGGCGGGGTTTAATTCACCCCTCCACTTC
TRBV12-3/TRBV12-4	medium-sized	TRBJ2-5	TRBD1	CASSWDRGAETQYF	TGTGCCAGCAGCTGGGACAGGGGGGCGGAGACCCAGTACTTC
TRBV7-3	few	TRBJ2-1	.	CASSPSGVSYNEQFF	TGTGCCAGCAGTCCCTCGGGAGTATCCTACAATGAGCAGTTCTTC
TRBV6-1	many	TRBJ2-3	.	CASRSGASTDTQYF	TGTGCCAGCAGATCGGGGGCGTCCACAGATACGCAGTATTTT
TRBV7-8	medium-sized	TRBJ1-2	TRBD1	CASSLEGGGQETGYTF	TGTGCCAGCAGCTTAGAAGGGGGGGGACAGGAGACTGGCTACACCTTC
TRBV11-2	medium-sized	TRBJ1-4	.	CASSLGFRGEKGEKLFF	TGTGCCAGCAGCTTAGGCTTCCGGGGGGAGAAAGGTGAAAAACTGTTTTTT
TRBV7-9	large	TRBJ2-5	.	CASSLATGRYGQETQYF	TGTGCCAGCAGCTTAGCGACAGGTCGTTATGGGCAAGAGACCCAGTACTTC
TRBV27	many	TRBJ2-7	TRBD2	CASSAYGGAREQYF	TGTGCCAGCAGTGCCTACGGGGGGGCCCGCGAGCAGTACTTC
TRBV7-2	.	TRBJ2-3	TRBD2	CASSLAHRATASGRIGDTQYF	TGTGCCAGCAGCTTAGCGCACCGGGCTACGGCTAGCGGGAGGATCGGAGATACGCAGTATTTT
TRBV10-3	many	TRBJ2-4	.	CAISVLDDNEQYF	TGTGCCATCAGTGTGTTGGATGACAATGAGCAGTACTTC
TRBV7-8	.	TRBJ2-1	.	CASSPRGTGPYEQFF	TGTGCCAGCAGCCCAAGGGGGACGGGTCCGTACGAGCAGTTCTTC
TRBV7-9	few	TRBJ2-1	TRBD2	CASSWGGGANNEQFF	TGTGCCAGCAGCTGGGGCGGGGGGGCTAACAATGAGCAGTTCTTC
TRBV12-3/TRBV12-4	medium-sized	TRBJ2-5	TRBD1	CASRLTGEETQYF	TGTGCCAGCAGGTTGACAGGGGAAGAGACCCAGTACTTC
TRBV12-3/TRBV12-4	.	TRBJ2-5	.	CASSPIGGQETQYF	TGTGCCAGCAGTCCCATTGGGGGACAAGAGACCCAGTACTTC
TRBV6-6	many	TRBJ2-7	.	CASSYRTGTINNEQYF	TGTGCCAGCAGTTACCGCACAGGGACTATAAACAATGAGCAGTACTTC
TRBV9	.	TRBJ2-3	.	CASSVALGRPGDTQYF	TGTGCCAGCAGCGTAGCTCTGGGCAGGCCTGGGGATACGCAGTATTTT
TRBV7-9	many	TRBJ2-5	.	CASSFFGVSGDPRQTQYF	TGTGCCAGCAGCTTTTTTGGAGTTAGCGGAGACCCCCGGCAGACCCAGTACTTC
TRBV19	.	TRBJ2-5	.	CASRPGQNNEQYF	TGTGCCAGTAGGCCCGGACAGAACAATGAGCAGTACTTC
TRBV7-9	.	TRBJ2-5	.	CASSFLWRGPQETQYF	TGTGCCAGCAGCTTCTTGTGGCGGGGACCCCAGGAGACCCAGTACTTC
TRBV14	few	TRBJ2-3	TRBD1	CASRTGDHGELYF	TGTGCCAGCCGAACAGGGGATCACGGGGAGCTGTATTTT
TRBV7-3	many	TRBJ2-2	.	CASSLWAGFTGELFF	TGTGCCAGCAGCTTATGGGCGGGGTTCACCGGGGAGCTGTTTTTT
TRBV6-1	medium-sized	TRBJ1-2	TRBD1	CASSEADRDGYTF	TGTGCCAGCAGTGAAGCGGACAGGGATGGCTACACCTTC
TRBV24-1	.	TRBJ2-1	TRBD2	CATNTGTSGDNEQFF	TGTGCCACCAATACCGGGACTAGCGGGGACAATGAGCAGTTCTTC
TRBV18	.	TRBJ2-5	.	CASSTYVQETQYF	TGTGCCAGCTCAACGTATGTCCAAGAGACCCAGTACTTC
TRBV6-1	.	TRBJ2-5	TRBD1	CASSENRGVQETQYF	TGTGCCAGCAGTGAAAACAGGGGCGTTCAAGAGACCCAGTACTTC
TRBV20-1	few	TRBJ2-1	TRBD1	CSARPSQGAAGGGEQFF	TGCAGTGCTAGACCTTCACAGGGGGCAGCTGGAGGGGGTGAGCAGTTCTTC
TRBV7-7	.	TRBJ2-2	TRBD2	CASSERGGAGELFF	TGTGCTAGCAGCGAACGGGGGGGTGCCGGGGAGCTGTTTTTT
TRBV6-1	.	TRBJ2-3	.	CASSRSLTDTQYF	TGTGCCAGCAGTAGGTCCTTGACAGATACGCAGTATTTT
TRBV7-3	medium-sized	TRBJ2-3	TRBD2	CASSPRGLAADTQYF	TGTGCCAGCAGCCCCAGGGGACTAGCGGCAGATACGCAGTATTTT
TRBV7-3	.	TRBJ2-6	.	CASGKAGNIGSGANVLTF	TGTGCCAGCGGGAAAGCTGGAAATATCGGCTCTGGGGCCAACGTCCTGACTTTC
TRBV29-1	.	TRBJ2-1	TRBD2	CSVPPTSGGVYEQFF	TGCAGCGTTCCCCCGACTAGCGGGGGTGTATATGAGCAGTTCTTC
TRBV6-1	many	TRBJ2-7	TRBD1	CASSRTGGDEQYF	TGTGCCAGCAGCAGGACAGGGGGCGACGAGCAGTACTTC
TRBV18	many	TRBJ2-1	.	CASSPRTKTGSSYNEQFF	TGTGCCAGCTCACCAAGAACAAAGACGGGAAGCTCCTACAATGAGCAGTTCTTC
TRBV6-6	many	TRBJ2-3	TRBD2	CASSYDSGGADTQYF	TGTGCCAGCAGTTACGATAGCGGGGGGGCAGATACGCAGTATTTT
TRBV7-6	.	TRBJ1-2	TRBD1	CASSLGQGGYGYTF	TGTGCCAGCAGCTTGGGACAGGGTGGCTATGGCTACACCTTC
TRBV14	.	TRBJ2-3	.	CASSLQGNTDTQYF	TGTGCCAGCAGCCTACAGGGAAACACAGATACGCAGTATTTT
TRBV28	.	TRBJ2-4	.	CASSSAGGPGLDIQYF	TGTGCCAGCAGTTCCGCCGGGGGCCCCGGTTTGGACATTCAGTACTTC
TRBV7-2	.	TRBJ2-5	TRBD2	CASSPTSGRAETQYF	TGTGCCAGCAGCCCGACTAGCGGGAGGGCGGAGACCCAGTACTTC
TRBV28	.	TRBJ2-7	TRBD1	CASSSWTGHGEQYF	TGTGCCAGCAGTTCATGGACAGGGCATGGCGAGCAGTACTTC
TRBV11-2	few	TRBJ2-7	TRBD2	CASSLGFRTPGIAGVFSPYEQYF	TGTGCCAGCAGCTTAGGGTTTAGGACCCCTGGGATAGCGGGAGTTTTTAGCCCCTACGAGCAGTACTTC
TRBV6-2/TRBV6-3	many	TRBJ2-3	TRBD2	CASSYKSGGTYTDTQYF	TGTGCCAGCAGTTATAAGAGCGGGGGGACTTACACAGATACGCAGTATTTT
TRBV28	few	TRBJ2-1	.	CASSLPSEGGYNEQFF	TGTGCCAGCAGTTTACCCTCGGAGGGCGGCTACAATGAGCAGTTCTTC
TRBV5-6	many	TRBJ2-4	.	CASSKDESYLAKNIQYF	TGTGCCAGCAGCAAAGACGAATCCTATCTAGCCAAAAACATTCAGTACTTC
TRBV2	.	TRBJ2-7	TRBD1	CASSEMGQGYEQYF	TGTGCCAGCAGTGAGATGGGACAGGGCTACGAGCAGTACTTC